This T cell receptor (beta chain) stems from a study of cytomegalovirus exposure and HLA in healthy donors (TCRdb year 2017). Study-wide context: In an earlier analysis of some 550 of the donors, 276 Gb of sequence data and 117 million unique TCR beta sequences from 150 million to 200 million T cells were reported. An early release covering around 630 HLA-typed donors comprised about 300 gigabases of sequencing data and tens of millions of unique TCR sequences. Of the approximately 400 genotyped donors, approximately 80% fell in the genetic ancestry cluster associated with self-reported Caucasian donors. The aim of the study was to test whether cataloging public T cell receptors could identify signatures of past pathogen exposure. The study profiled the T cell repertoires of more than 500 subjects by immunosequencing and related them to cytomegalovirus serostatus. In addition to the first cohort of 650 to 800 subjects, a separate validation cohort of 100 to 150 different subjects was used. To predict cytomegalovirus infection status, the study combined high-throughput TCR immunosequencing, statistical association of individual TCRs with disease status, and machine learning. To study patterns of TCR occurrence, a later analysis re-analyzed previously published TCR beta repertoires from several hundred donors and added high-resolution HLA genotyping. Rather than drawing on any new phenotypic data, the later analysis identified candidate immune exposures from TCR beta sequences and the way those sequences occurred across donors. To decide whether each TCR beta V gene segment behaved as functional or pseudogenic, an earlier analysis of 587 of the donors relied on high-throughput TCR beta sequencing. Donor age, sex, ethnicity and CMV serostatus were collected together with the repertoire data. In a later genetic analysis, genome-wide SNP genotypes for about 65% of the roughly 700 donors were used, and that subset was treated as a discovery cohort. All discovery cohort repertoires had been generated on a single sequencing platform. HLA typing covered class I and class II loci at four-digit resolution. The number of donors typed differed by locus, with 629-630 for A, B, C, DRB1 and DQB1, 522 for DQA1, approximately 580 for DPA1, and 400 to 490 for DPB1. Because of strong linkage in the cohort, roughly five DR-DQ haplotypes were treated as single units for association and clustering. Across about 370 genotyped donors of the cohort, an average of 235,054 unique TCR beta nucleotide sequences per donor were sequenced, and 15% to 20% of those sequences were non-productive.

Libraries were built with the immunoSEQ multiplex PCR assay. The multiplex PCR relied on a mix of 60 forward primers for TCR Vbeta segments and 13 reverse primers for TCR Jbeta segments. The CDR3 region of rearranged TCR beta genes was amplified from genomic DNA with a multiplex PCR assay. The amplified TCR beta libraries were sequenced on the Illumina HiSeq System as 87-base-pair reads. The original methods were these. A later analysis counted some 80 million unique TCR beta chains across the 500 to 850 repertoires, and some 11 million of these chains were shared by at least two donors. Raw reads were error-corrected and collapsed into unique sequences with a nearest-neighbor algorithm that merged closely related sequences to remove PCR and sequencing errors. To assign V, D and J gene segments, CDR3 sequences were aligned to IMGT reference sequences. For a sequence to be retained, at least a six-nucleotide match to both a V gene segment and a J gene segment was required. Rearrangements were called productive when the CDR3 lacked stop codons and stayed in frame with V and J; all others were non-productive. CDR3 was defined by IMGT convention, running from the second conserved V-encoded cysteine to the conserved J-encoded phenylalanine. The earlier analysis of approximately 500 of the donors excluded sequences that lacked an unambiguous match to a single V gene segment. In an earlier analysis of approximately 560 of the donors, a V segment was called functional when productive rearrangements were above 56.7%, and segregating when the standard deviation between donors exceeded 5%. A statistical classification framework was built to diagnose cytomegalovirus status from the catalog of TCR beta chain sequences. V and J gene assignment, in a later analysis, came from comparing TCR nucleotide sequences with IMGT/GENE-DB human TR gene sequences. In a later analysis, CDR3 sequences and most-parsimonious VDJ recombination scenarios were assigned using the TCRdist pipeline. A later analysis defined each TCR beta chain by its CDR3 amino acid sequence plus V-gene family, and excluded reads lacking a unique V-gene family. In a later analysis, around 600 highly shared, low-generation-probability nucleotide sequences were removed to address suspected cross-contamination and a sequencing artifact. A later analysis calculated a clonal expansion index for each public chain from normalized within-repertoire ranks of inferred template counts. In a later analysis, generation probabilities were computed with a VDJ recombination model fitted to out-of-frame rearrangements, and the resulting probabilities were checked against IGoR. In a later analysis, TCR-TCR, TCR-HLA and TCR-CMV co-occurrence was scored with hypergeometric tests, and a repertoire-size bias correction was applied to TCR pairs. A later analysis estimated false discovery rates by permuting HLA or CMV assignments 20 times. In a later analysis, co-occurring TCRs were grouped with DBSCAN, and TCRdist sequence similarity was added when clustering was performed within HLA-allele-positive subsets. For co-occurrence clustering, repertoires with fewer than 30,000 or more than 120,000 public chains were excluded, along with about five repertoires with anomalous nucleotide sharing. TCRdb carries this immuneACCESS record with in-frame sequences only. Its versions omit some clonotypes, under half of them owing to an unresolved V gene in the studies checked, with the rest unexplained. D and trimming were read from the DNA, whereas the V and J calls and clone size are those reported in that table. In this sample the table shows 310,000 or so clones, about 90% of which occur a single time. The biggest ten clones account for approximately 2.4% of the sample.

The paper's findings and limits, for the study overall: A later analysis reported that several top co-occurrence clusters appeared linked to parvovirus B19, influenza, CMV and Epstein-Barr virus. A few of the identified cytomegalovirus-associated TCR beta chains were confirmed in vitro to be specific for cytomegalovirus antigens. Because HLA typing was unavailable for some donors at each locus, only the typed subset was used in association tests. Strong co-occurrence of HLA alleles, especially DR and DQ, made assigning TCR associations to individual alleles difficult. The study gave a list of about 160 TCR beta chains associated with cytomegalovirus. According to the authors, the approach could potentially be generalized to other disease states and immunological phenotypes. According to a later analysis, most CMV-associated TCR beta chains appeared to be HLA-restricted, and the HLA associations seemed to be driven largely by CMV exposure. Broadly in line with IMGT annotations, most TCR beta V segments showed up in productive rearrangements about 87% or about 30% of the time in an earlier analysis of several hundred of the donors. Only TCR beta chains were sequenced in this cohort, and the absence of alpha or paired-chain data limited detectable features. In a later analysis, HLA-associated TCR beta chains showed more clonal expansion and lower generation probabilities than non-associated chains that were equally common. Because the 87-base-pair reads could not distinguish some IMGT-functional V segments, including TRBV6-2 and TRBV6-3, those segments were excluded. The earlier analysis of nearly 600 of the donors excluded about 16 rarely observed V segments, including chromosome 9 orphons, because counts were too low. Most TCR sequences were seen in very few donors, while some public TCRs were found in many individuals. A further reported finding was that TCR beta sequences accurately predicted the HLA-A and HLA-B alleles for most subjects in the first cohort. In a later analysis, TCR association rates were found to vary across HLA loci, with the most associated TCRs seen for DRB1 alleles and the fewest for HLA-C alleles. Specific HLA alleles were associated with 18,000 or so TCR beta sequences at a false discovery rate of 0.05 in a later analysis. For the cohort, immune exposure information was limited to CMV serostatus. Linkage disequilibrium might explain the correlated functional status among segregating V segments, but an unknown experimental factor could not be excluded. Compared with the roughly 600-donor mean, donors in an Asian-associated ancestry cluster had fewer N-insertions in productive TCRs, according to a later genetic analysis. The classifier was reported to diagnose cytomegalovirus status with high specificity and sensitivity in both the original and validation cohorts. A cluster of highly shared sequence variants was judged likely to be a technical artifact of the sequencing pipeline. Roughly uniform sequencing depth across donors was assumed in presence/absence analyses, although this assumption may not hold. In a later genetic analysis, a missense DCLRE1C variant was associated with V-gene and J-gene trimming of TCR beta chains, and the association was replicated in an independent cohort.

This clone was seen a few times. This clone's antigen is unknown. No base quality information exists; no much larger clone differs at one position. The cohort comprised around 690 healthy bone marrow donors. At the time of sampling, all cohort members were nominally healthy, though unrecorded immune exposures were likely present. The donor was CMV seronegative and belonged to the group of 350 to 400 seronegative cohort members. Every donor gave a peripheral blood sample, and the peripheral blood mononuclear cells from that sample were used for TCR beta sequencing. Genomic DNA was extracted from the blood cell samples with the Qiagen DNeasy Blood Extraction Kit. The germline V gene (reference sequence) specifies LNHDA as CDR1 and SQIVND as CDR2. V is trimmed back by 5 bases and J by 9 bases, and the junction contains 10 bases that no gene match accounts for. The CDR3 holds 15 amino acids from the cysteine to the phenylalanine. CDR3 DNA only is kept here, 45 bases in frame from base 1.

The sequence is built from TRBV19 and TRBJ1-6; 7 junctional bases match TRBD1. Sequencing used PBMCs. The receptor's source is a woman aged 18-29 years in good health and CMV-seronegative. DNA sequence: TGTGCCAGTAGTCCACGGACAGGAGGGGTTTCACCCCTCCACTTT. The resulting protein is CASSPRTGGVSPLHF. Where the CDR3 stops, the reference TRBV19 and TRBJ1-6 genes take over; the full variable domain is DGGITQSPKYLFRKEGQNVTLSCEQNLNHDAMYWYRQDPGQGLRLIYYSQIVNDFQKGDIAEGYSVSREKKESFPLTVTSAQKNPTAFYLCASSPRTGGVSPLHFGNGTRLTVT.